This T cell receptor beta chain is from a study of HIV-infected children after antiretroviral therapy interruption. Across the whole study: Children's median ages were around 9.5 years and 8 years by group.

A 3' RACE protocol on RNA, with unique molecular identifiers, produced the TCR library. TCRdb passed the 3' RACE reads through MiXCR, listing each CDR3 protein once. This sample yields about 46,000 distinct CDR3 sequences, of which approximately 4% are seen a single time; approximately 0.7% belongs to the top ten. The CDR3 extends over 9 amino acids. Germline V gene sequence: CDR1 SEHNR, CDR2 FQNEAQ (reference sequence). V gave up 4 bases and J gave up 10 bases, with 4 bases separating them. Treatment described: PENTA 11 planned treatment interruption arm or continuous ART arm. Only samples with at least 5 million viable PBMCs qualified. This clonotype was seen many times.

The sequence was collected from a pool of human donors with HIV. The specimen comprised CD45RA+ CD4+ T cells from PBMCs, pooled from several time points, sampled from a donor given antiretroviral therapy, either interrupted or continuous. Subset here: naive CD4+ CD45RA+ CD45RO- T cells. The chain couples TRBV7-9 to TRBJ1-1; D call uncertain. The chain's CDR3 is CASSSGAFF. The CDR3 DNA reads as TGTGCCAGCAGCTCGGGAGCTTTCTTT.